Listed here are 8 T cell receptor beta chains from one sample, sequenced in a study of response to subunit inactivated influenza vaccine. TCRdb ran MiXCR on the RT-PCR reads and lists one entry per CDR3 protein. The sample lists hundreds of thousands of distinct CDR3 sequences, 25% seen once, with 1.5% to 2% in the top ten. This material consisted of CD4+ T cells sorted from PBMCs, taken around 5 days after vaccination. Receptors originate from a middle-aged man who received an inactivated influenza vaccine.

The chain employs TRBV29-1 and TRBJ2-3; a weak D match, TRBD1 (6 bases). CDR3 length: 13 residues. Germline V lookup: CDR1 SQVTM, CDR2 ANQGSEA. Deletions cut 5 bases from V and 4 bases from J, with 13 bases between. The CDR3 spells CSVLPTGPDTQYF. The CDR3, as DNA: TGCAGCGTTCTACCGACAGGTCCAGATACGCAGTATTTT.

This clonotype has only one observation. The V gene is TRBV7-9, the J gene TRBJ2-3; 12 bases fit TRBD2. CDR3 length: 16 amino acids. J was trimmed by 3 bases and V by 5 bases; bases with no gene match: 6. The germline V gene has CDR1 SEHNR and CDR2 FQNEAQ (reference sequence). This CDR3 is CASSTGLAGKTDTQYF. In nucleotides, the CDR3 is TGTGCCAGCAGCACCGGACTAGCGGGAAAGACAGATACGCAGTATTTT.

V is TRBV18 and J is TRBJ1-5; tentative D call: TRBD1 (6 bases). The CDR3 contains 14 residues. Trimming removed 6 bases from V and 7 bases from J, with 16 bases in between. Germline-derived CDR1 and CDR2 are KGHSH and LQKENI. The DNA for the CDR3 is TGTGCCAGCTCCCCGTCAGGGGTAAAGCAGCCCCAGCATTTT. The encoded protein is CASSPSGVKQPQHF. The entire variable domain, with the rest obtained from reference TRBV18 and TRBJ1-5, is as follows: NAGVMQNPRHLVRRRGQEARLRCSPMKGHSHVYWYRQLPEEGLKFMVYLQKENIIDESGMPKERFSAEFPKEGPSILRIQQVVRGDSAAYFCASSPSGVKQPQHFGDGTRLSIL.

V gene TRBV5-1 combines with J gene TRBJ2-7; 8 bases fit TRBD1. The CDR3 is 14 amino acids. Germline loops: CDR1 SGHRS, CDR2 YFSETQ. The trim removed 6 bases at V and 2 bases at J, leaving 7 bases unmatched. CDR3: CASTATTGAYEQYF. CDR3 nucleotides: TGCGCCAGCACCGCGACGACAGGGGCCTACGAGCAGTACTTC. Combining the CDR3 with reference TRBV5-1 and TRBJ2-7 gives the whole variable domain KAGVTQTPRYLIKTRGQQVTLSCSPISGHRSVSWYQQTPGQGLQFLFEYFSETQRNKGNFPGRFSGRQFSNSRSEMNVSTLELGDSALYLCASTATTGAYEQYFGPGTRLTVT.

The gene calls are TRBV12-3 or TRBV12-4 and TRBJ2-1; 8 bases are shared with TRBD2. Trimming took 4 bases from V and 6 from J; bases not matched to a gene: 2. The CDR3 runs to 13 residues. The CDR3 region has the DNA TGTGCCAGCAGTTCCGGGACTAGCAATGAGCAGTTCTTC. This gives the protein CASSSGTSNEQFF.

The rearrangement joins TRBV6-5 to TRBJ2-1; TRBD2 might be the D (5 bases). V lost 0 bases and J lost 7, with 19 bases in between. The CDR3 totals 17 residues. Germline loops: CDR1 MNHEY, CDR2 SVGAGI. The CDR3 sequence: CASSYSGGLSRGNEQFF. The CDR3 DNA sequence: TGTGCCAGCAGTTACTCGGGCGGTCTTTCTCGGGGAAATGAGCAGTTCTTC.

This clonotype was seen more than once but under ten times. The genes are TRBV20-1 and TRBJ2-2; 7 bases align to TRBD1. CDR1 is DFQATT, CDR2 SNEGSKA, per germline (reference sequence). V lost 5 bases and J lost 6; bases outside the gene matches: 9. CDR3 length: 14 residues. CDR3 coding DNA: TGCAGTGCTTACGACAGGGTAAACTCCGGGGAGCTGTTTTTT. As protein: CSAYDRVNSGELFF.

This CDR3 is CASSSVGLYNEQFF. In DNA, the CDR3 is TGTGCCAGCAGTTCTGTTGGACTCTACAATGAGCAGTTCTTC. V usage is TRBV6-2 or TRBV6-3 and J usage is TRBJ2-1, with D possibly matching TRBD2 (5 bases). The CDR3 has 14 residues. Trimming removed 4 bases at V and 3 bases at J, with 10 bases between. Germline loops: CDR1 MNHEY, CDR2 SVGEGT.